This entry features one T cell receptor (beta chain) sequence. The table lists this clonotype with a few counts. Its binding antigen is unknown. No much larger clonotype is one base removed from it; base qualities were not supplied. Donors were 39 systemically healthy Caucasian individuals from Russia aged roughly 6 to 90 years. Ten milliliters of peripheral blood were drawn from each donor into EDTA-treated Vacutainer tubes. Ficoll-Paque density-gradient centrifugation was used to isolate PBMCs, with at least 6.5 million per sample. Trizol reagent was used to extract total RNA from PBMCs, with at least 5.5 micrograms per sample. Naive CD45RAhigh/CD27high T cell percentages were measured by flow cytometry on a PBMC aliquot from every donor. The source of the sample is a study of blood T cells in healthy people across ages (dated by TCRdb to 2015 to 2017). Context from the whole study: In model experiments, roughly one uniquely barcoded TCR beta cDNA molecule per two T cells was captured by template switching. Age-related changes in TCR beta repertoire diversity were measured in the study by deep sequencing normalized with unique cDNA molecular identifiers. Donors were grouped into four age groups: young (average 16 years), middle-aged (39), aged (62) and long-lived (around 82). To avoid experimental bias, donors of different ages were randomly spread across the sequencing lanes. For two donors (one aged 18 to 30 and one aged 80 or older), the study analyzed two additional independent replicas of 1 million unique cDNA reads from the same blood draw. Broader findings and caveats from the paper: Because donor CMV infection status was unknown, age-related changes in expanded clonotypes were potentially confounded. Compared with the aged group, more naive CD4+ T cells, fewer expanded clones and increased TCR diversity were shown by the long-lived group, suggesting age selection. There was a strong correlation between observed TCR beta diversity and the percentage of naive T cells measured by flow cytometry. Estimates of total diversity based on one million sequenced T cells were considered lower bounds and underestimates. Conclusive comparison of naive and antigen-experienced compartments was prevented by the profiling of bulk unsorted PBMCs. Observed TCR beta diversity per million T cells fell roughly linearly with age, and a significant reduction was already apparent by age around 36.

The CDR3 numbers 12 residues from cysteine through phenylalanine. CDR3 DNA is the only sequence kept; it has 36 bases, read in frame from the first base. Reading the germline V gene gives CDR1 MGHRA and CDR2 YSYEKL. Cut back by 4 bases and 7 bases, the V and J ends lie 7 bases apart. The receptor library was made with 5' RACE. The sequencer was an Illumina HiSeq 2500. A second about 7 to 12 cycle PCR used a sample-barcoded 5' primer and a J-beta primer mix. Each TCR beta cDNA molecule received a unique molecular identifier from a template-switch 5' adaptor carrying 12 random nucleotides. At least 2.5 million CDR3-containing paired-end reads were obtained from each sample. First-strand cDNA was synthesized from all RNA with the Mint cDNA synthesis kit, primed by a TRBC-specific oligonucleotide. All cDNA was treated with uracil-DNA glycosylase and then went through a first 18-cycle PCR with the universal primers M1SS and BC2_uni_R. The authors' pipeline ran thus. Normalization of each sample was performed by random selection of 1 million high-quality reads, each carrying a distinct molecular identifier. Reads with shared molecular identifiers were discarded instead of being binned into consensus sequences. MiTCR, with a Q25 quality threshold and the strictest error-elimination algorithm, was used for CDR3 identification, clonotype clustering and error correction. A nonparametric unseen species model with Euler transformation was used to estimate a lower bound on total TCR beta diversity. Using fastp at Q25 and MiXCR, TCRdb reprocessed the public reads and kept productive beta chains. For every CDR3 protein sequence, its rows merge into one entry that carries the most common genes and DNA. The V and J calls, along with clone size, are taken from TCRdb and not from the paper's own processing. Counted in this sample were 1.5 million or so distinct CDR3 sequences; 42% of them appeared once. The ten largest clones take up roughly 7.9% of the sample.

The sequence links TRBV4-1 to TRBJ1-4; the D gene cannot be resolved reliably. The sequence came from a woman aged 18-35 years in good health. The sequenced material came from blood. CDR3 protein: CASSLIREKLFF. DNA sequence: TGCGCCAGCAGCCTAATTCGTGAAAAACTGTTTTTT.